These T cell receptor beta chains were read from a single sample in a study of shared T cell receptors in the human thymus. The protocol was immunoSEQ multiplex PCR, while the TCRdb copy is restricted to in-frame clones and leaves out a portion. The table shows around 730,000 clones, with 80% to 90% occurring only once. The same specimen was also included in a second study, on human thymus T cells.

The sample was thymocytes. The receptor set was obtained from a girl in the first two years of life with a congenital heart defect. Each CDR3 is given with its conserved first and last residue. D genes are given only for firm matches. Clone sizes are given selectively: once, few, many, or a class where the clone is expanded.

size	D	V	J	CDR3	DNA
NA	TRBD2	TRBV2	TRBJ2-3	CASRVAGFTDTQYF	TGTGCCAGCAGGGTAGCGGGGTTCACAGATACGCAGTATTTT
once	NA	TRBV7-2	TRBJ1-4	CASSLGWGRDTATNEKLFF	TGTGCCAGCAGCTTAGGGTGGGGCAGAGACACTGCAACTAATGAAAAACTGTTTTTT
NA	NA	TRBV28	TRBJ1-1	CASATLGAMNTEAFF	TGTGCCAGCGCAACCCTAGGGGCCATGAACACTGAAGCTTTCTTT
NA	TRBD1	TRBV28	TRBJ1-5	CASSLRTGNQPQHF	TGTGCCAGCAGTCTAAGGACAGGGAATCAGCCCCAGCATTTT
NA	TRBD1	TRBV20-1	TRBJ2-5	CSAGTGETQYF	TGCAGTGCCGGGACAGGGGAGACCCAGTACTTC
NA	TRBD1	TRBV27	TRBJ1-1	CASSAGTGLTPHTEAFF	TGTGCCAGCTCCGCGGGGACAGGACTGACGCCTCACACTGAAGCTTTCTTT
NA	TRBD1	TRBV4-2	TRBJ1-5	CASSQVWDRQLSNQPQHF	TGTGCCAGCAGCCAAGTTTGGGACAGGCAATTAAGCAATCAGCCCCAGCATTTT
NA	NA	TRBV2	TRBJ2-7	CASSLTGTLLYEQYF	TGTGCCAGCAGTTTGACCGGGACTCTGCTCTACGAGCAGTACTTC
once	NA	TRBV2	TRBJ1-6	CASRVQEQGRSSYNSPLHF	TGTGCCAGCAGGGTCCAGGAACAGGGCCGCAGCTCCTATAATTCACCCCTCCACTTT
NA	NA	TRBV6-1	TRBJ2-5	CASSDMLGRGREKTQYF	TGTGCCAGCAGTGATATGTTGGGCAGGGGTAGGGAAAAGACCCAGTACTTC
NA	TRBD1	TRBV11-2	TRBJ2-5	CASSPWTGQETQYF	TGTGCCAGCAGCCCCTGGACAGGGCAAGAGACCCAGTACTTC
NA	NA	TRBV5-5	TRBJ1-2	CASSPIQRHYGHTF	TGTGCCAGCAGCCCCATCCAGCGGCACTATGGCCACACCTTC
NA	TRBD2	TRBV4-1	TRBJ2-3	CASSQDRQRGGTDTQYF	TGCGCCAGCAGCCAAGATCGTCAGCGGGGTGGGACAGATACGCAGTATTTT
NA	TRBD2	TRBV6-1	TRBJ2-3	CASSDGGWVDTQYF	TGTGCCAGCAGTGACGGGGGGTGGGTAGATACGCAGTATTTT
NA	NA	TRBV11-2	TRBJ1-1	CASSLERNTEAFF	TGTGCCAGCAGCTTAGAGCGGAACACTGAAGCTTTCTTT
NA	NA	TRBV25-1	TRBJ2-1	CASSLGTYSYNEQFF	TGTGCCAGCAGCCTCGGGACTTACTCCTACAATGAGCAGTTCTTC
NA	NA	TRBV6-1	TRBJ1-2	CASSEVRVAGNYGYTF	TGTGCCAGCAGTGAAGTTCGGGTCGCTGGGAACTATGGCTACACCTTC
NA	NA	TRBV2	TRBJ2-3	CASSVYRASTDTQYF	TGTGCCAGCAGTGTTTACAGGGCCAGCACAGATACGCAGTATTTT
NA	NA	TRBV14	TRBJ1-1	CASSHHVDFTEAFF	TGTGCCAGCAGCCATCACGTGGACTTCACTGAAGCTTTCTTT
NA	TRBD1	TRBV27	TRBJ2-1	CASSYPGGVENEQFF	TGTGCCAGCAGTTATCCAGGGGGAGTTGAAAATGAGCAGTTCTTC
NA	NA	TRBV4-3	TRBJ1-1	CASSHTIEIGLRDTEAFF	TGCGCCAGCAGCCACACCATCGAAATCGGTTTGAGGGACACTGAAGCTTTCTTT
NA	NA	TRBV5-1	TRBJ1-6	CASSFETDSKSSYNSPLHF	TGCGCCAGCAGCTTCGAAACGGACAGTAAGAGCTCCTATAATTCACCCCTCCACTTT
NA	NA	TRBV15	TRBJ1-3	CATRDPKLFSGNTIYF	TGTGCCACCAGAGATCCAAAGCTCTTCTCTGGAAACACCATATATTTT
NA	TRBD1	TRBV7-3	TRBJ2-7	CASSLMDRDGEQYF	TGTGCCAGCAGCTTAATGGACAGGGATGGGGAGCAGTACTTC
once	NA	TRBV7-9	TRBJ1-1	CASSPTTEAFF	TGTGCCAGCAGCCCCACTACTGAAGCTTTCTTT
NA	TRBD2	TRBV6-5	TRBJ2-2	CASSHRDYLTGELFF	TGTGCCAGCAGCCACCGGGACTACCTCACCGGGGAGCTGTTTTTT
NA	NA	TRBV4-3	TRBJ1-4	CASSQEGGLHAEKLFF	TGCGCCAGCAGCCAAGAAGGCGGATTACATGCTGAAAAACTGTTTTTT
NA	TRBD1	TRBV2	TRBJ1-2	CASRIADRLYYGYTF	TGTGCCAGCAGGATAGCGGACAGGCTCTATTATGGCTACACCTTC
NA	TRBD2	TRBV28	TRBJ2-7	CASSGKQTSGGFREQYF	TGTGCCAGCAGTGGAAAACAAACTAGCGGGGGGTTCCGCGAGCAGTACTTC
few	TRBD1	TRBV5-5	TRBJ2-1	CASSLPDRGATYNEQFF	TGTGCCAGCAGCTTGCCCGACAGGGGCGCAACTTACAATGAGCAGTTCTTC
once	NA	TRBV9	TRBJ1-2	CASSVHRSDKGHLEHPNYGYTF	TGTGCCAGCAGCGTCCATCGTTCGGACAAGGGACACCTGGAACACCCTAACTATGGCTACACCTTC
NA	NA	TRBV9	TRBJ1-2	CASSVPSYGYTF	TGTGCCAGCAGCGTCCCTAGCTATGGCTACACCTTC
NA	TRBD1	TRBV7-8	TRBJ1-6	CASSLVGTGVSSPLHF	TGTGCCAGCAGCTTAGTCGGGACAGGGGTCTCTTCACCCCTCCACTTT
NA	TRBD2	TRBV7-9	TRBJ2-2	CASSSILAGQNTGELFF	TGTGCCAGCAGCTCAATCCTAGCGGGTCAGAACACCGGGGAGCTGTTTTTT
once	TRBD1	TRBV5-4	TRBJ1-3	CASSIQGEEWNTIYF	TGTGCCAGCAGCATACAGGGGGAGGAATGGAACACCATATATTTT
NA	NA	TRBV30	TRBJ1-6	CAWSVPDRPIAFYNSPLHF	TGTGCCTGGAGTGTTCCGGACAGACCCATTGCTTTCTATAATTCACCCCTCCACTTT
NA	NA	TRBV5-1	TRBJ1-4	CASSDGVRVSNEVKLFF	TGCGCCAGCAGCGACGGGGTGAGGGTTTCTAACGAGGTAAAACTGTTTTTT
NA	NA	TRBV6-6	TRBJ2-5	CASRTPEAETQYF	TGTGCCAGCAGGACTCCCGAGGCGGAGACCCAGTACTTC
NA	TRBD1	TRBV7-9	TRBJ2-7	CASSIGQGTNYEQYF	TGTGCCAGCAGCATCGGACAGGGGACGAACTACGAGCAGTACTTC
NA	TRBD2	TRBV7-6	TRBJ2-1	CASGLATSGGANEQFF	TGTGCCAGCGGCTTAGCGACTAGCGGGGGGGCTAATGAGCAGTTCTTC
few	NA	TRBV11-2	TRBJ2-7	CASSLGPSYEQYF	TGTGCCAGCAGCCTGGGGCCCTCCTACGAGCAGTACTTC
NA	NA	TRBV15	TRBJ1-2	CATSRGRLGGYGYTF	TGTGCCACCAGCAGAGGAAGGTTGGGAGGCTATGGCTACACCTTC
NA	NA	TRBV5-1	TRBJ1-2	CASSLSSRRYTF	TGCGCCAGCAGCTTGAGTTCACGGAGGTACACCTTC
NA	NA	TRBV5-1	TRBJ1-1	CASSLVTEEGTEAFF	TGCGCCAGCAGCTTGGTCACAGAGGAGGGAACTGAAGCTTTCTTT
once	NA	TRBV6-5	TRBJ1-2	CASSRGQNYGYTF	TGTGCCAGCAGCCGCGGACAGAACTATGGCTACACCTTC
NA	NA	TRBV12-5	TRBJ1-5	CASGLVRSGSYSNQPQHF	TGTGCTAGTGGTTTGGTACGTTCGGGGTCCTATAGCAATCAGCCCCAGCATTTT
NA	TRBD2	TRBV5-1	TRBJ2-2	CASSPLAGDAGELFF	TGCGCCAGCAGCCCCCTAGCGGGGGACGCCGGGGAGCTGTTTTTT
NA	TRBD1	TRBV18	TRBJ2-3	CASDTGADTQYF	TGTGCCAGCGACACAGGGGCGGATACGCAGTATTTT